Below, 10 T cell receptor beta chains from the same sample are listed, as sequenced in a study of blood T cell repertoires in COVID-19. The data were produced by immunoSEQ multiplex PCR, yet TCRdb's version contains in-frame clones alone and is incomplete. The table has more than 95,000 clones, approximately 91% seen once; the top ten hold 0.95% to 1.5%. Material: peripheral blood. The receptors derive from a woman of 80 years or more with acute or convalescent COVID-19.

The chain couples TRBV6-5 to TRBJ2-7; maybe TRBD1 (5 bases). Between the trimmed V and J ends, which lost 7 bases and 3 bases, there was a span of 16 bases. CDR1 and CDR2 (germline): MNHEY, SVGAGI. The CDR3 spans 14 residues. CDR3 nucleotides: TGTGCCAGCACCCGATCAAGGGGCTACTACGAGCAGTACTTC. Translation gives CASTRSRGYYEQYF.

J is TRBJ1-5 and V is TRBV18, with TRBD1 matching 8 bases. This CDR3 contains 16 residues. Germline CDR1 is KGHSH and CDR2 is LQKENI. V was pared by 0 bases and J by 7 bases, with 8 bases of the junction left unmatched. CDR3 residues: CASSPPGQGTHQPQHF. The CDR3 nucleotides are TGTGCCAGCTCACCACCCGGACAGGGCACCCACCAGCCCCAGCATTTT.

This chain connects TRBV5-1 to TRBJ2-7, with 12 bases fitting TRBD2. The CDR3 spans 16 residues. Germline V gene sequence: CDR1 SGHRS, CDR2 YFSETQ. V was clipped by 0 bases and J by 5 bases; unmatched bases: 6. CDR3 sequence (DNA): TGCGCCAGCAGCTTGGCCCTAGCGGGAGGGCAGGACGAGCAGTACTTC. Translation gives CASSLALAGGQDEQYF. The whole variable domain, filled in from reference TRBV5-1 and TRBJ2-7, reads KAGVTQTPRYLIKTRGQQVTLSCSPISGHRSVSWYQQTPGQGLQFLFEYFSETQRNKGNFPGRFSGRQFSNSRSEMNVSTLELGDSALYLCASSLALAGGQDEQYFGPGTRLTVT.

J is TRBJ2-5 and V is TRBV7-2, with TRBD1 matching over 8 bases. Germline-derived CDR1 and CDR2 are SGHTA and FQGNSA. The CDR3 contains 14 residues. Trimming removed 4 bases from V and 5 bases from J; junction bases left unmatched: 6. CDR3 amino acids: CASSWDRPRETQYF. The DNA of the CDR3 is TGTGCCAGCAGCTGGGACAGGCCTCGGGAGACCCAGTACTTC.

CDR3 amino acids: CASSFGDTQYF. The CDR3 nucleotides are TGTGCCAGCAGTTTTGGCGATACGCAGTATTTT. The V gene is TRBV12-3 or TRBV12-4, the J gene TRBJ2-3; D gene ambiguous. Trimming took 3 bases from V and 6 from J, leaving 4 bases between them. The CDR3 is 11 residues long.

The CDR3 region is CASSGGQAFYNEQFF. The DNA for the CDR3 is TGTGCCAGCAGCGGGGGACAGGCCTTCTACAATGAGCAGTTCTTC. V is TRBV7-2 and J is TRBJ2-1, with 8 bases aligning to TRBD1. Germline trimming cut 5 bases from V and 3 bases from J; bases unmatched to any gene: 6. Germline-derived CDR1 and CDR2 are SGHTA and FQGNSA. CDR3 length equals 15 residues.

This clone has a handful of counts. The gene calls are TRBV19 and TRBJ2-4, with D perhaps matching TRBD1 (5 bases). With 6 bases removed from V and 7 bases from J, the gap between germline ends came to 16 bases. The CDR3 contains 14 residues. Germline CDR1 reads LNHDA; CDR2 reads SQIVND (reference sequence). The CDR3 DNA reads TGTGCCAGTAGCCTAGGGCGGTGGGGCAACATTCAGTACTTC. It translates to CASSLGRWGNIQYF.

The V gene is TRBV19, the J gene TRBJ1-2; D unresolved. CDR1 is LNHDA, CDR2 SQIVND, per germline (reference sequence). The CDR3 is made up of 14 amino acids. The V end was cut by 4 bases, the J end by 6 bases, with 15 bases between. Here the CDR3 DNA reads TGTGCCAGTAGTACCCGACATCAATACGATGGCTACACCTTC. It is translated as CASSTRHQYDGYTF.

The chain is built from TRBV18 and TRBJ2-5; 10 bases align to TRBD1. This CDR3 region has 16 residues. Germline CDR1 and CDR2: KGHSH and LQKENI. Losses at the gene ends were 6 bases for V and 5 bases for J; bases not matched to a gene: 12. The CDR3 region is CASSPFGTGARETQYF. DNA for the CDR3: TGTGCCAGCTCCCCCTTTGGGACAGGGGCGAGGGAGACCCAGTACTTC.

This chain joins TRBV7-2 and TRBJ2-1; tentative D call: TRBD2 (6 bases). The V and J ends lost 7 bases and 3 bases respectively, with 22 bases between them. Per the germline V gene, CDR1 is SGHTA and CDR2 is FQGNSA. The CDR3 consists of 17 residues. CDR3 nucleotide sequence: TGTGCCAGCACCTTGAAGCGGGCTAGCGATTACTACAATGAGCAGTTCTTC. The encoded protein is CASTLKRASDYYNEQFF.